This T cell receptor beta chain was documented in a study of shared clonotypes between healthy human individuals. Study-level background: Donors consisted of a couple of women and three men between 18 and 49.

Original processing notes: ImmunoSEQ only sent back junction sequences with no quality scores, so filtering was done differently. Assay: immunoSEQ multiplex PCR; the TCRdb copy retains only in-frame clones and omits some. V and J calls and clone size are copied from that table; D and trimming were computed from the DNA. The sample contains 1,500,000 or so clones, around 98.5% of which appear only once. This CDR3 comprises 11 residues. CDR1 and CDR2 (germline): SGHTA, FQGNSA. V was pared by 2 bases and J by 5 bases, with 4 bases between. Study observations and caveats: Naive subsets tended to show greater estimated richness than memory subsets. Sampling used blood alone; tissue repertoires probably differ.

Notes on this clone: What it binds is unknown. The sample holds other DNA sequences that translate to the same CDR3.

The chain recombines TRBV7-2 with TRBJ2-7; D not resolved. This TCR derives from a man aged 25 to 45 in good health. Material for sequencing was naive CD4+ T cells sorted from blood. Subset specified: CD45RA+ positively selected. The CDR3 reads CASSLRHEQYF. The CDR3 DNA sequence: TGTGCCAGCAGCTTACGTCACGAGCAGTACTTC.